A selection of T cell receptor beta chains follows, all from one sample in a study of T cells in Graves' hyperthyroidism and ophthalmopathy. TCRdb used MiXCR to reprocess the multiplex PCR reads, holding one entry per CDR3 protein. The data show 250,000 to 300,000 distinct CDR3 sequences, roughly 20% seen once. The sequencing input was blood. These receptor sequences come from a middle-aged man with Graves' ophthalmopathy. The CDR3 runs from the conserved cysteine through the conserved F or W. A D gene is named only where the DNA matches it firmly. The listing skips clone size in some rows; elsewhere it reads once, few, many or a size class.

J	D	size	V	DNA	CDR3
TRBJ2-7	TRBD1	NA	TRBV6-1	TGTGCCAGCAGTCAACAGGGGGCTAGGAACGAGCAGTACTTC	CASSQQGARNEQYF
TRBJ2-1	TRBD2	many	TRBV5-1	TGCGCCAGCAGCTTGGTATCGACTAGCGGGATGCATGAGCAGTTCTTC	CASSLVSTSGMHEQFF
TRBJ1-2	TRBD1	NA	TRBV7-9	TGTGCCAGCAGCTTTAGGGGGCGCGACTATGGCTACACCTTC	CASSFRGRDYGYTF
TRBJ2-7	TRBD2	many	TRBV5-1	TGCGCCAGCGCCCCAGCGGGAAGGACCTACGAGCAGTACTTC	CASAPAGRTYEQYF
TRBJ1-4	TRBD1	NA	TRBV27	TGTGCCAGCAGTTTGAGTGGGACAGGGGAGTGGAAACTGTTTTTT	CASSLSGTGEWKLFF
TRBJ2-3	TRBD1	NA	TRBV20-1	TGCAGTGTCGCGGCAGGGGGTGGGGATACGCAGTATTTT	CSVAAGGGDTQYF
TRBJ1-2	NA	many	TRBV3-1	TGTGCCAGCAGCCAAGACGCGTCAACGAACTATGGCTACACCTTC	CASSQDASTNYGYTF
TRBJ2-5	TRBD1	few	TRBV5-4	TGTGCCAGCAGCCTCAGGGGGCAACAAGAGACCCAGTACTTC	CASSLRGQQETQYF
TRBJ2-1	TRBD2	few	TRBV6-5	TGTGCCAGCAGTTACTCGGCTAGCGGAAGATACAATGAGCAGTTCTTC	CASSYSASGRYNEQFF
TRBJ1-1	NA	few	TRBV7-9	TGTGCCAGCAGCCCCCGGGTTCTGAACACTGAAGCTTTCTTT	CASSPRVLNTEAFF
TRBJ2-7	TRBD2	many	TRBV30	TGTGCCTGGTCGGGTCGGGTGCGGGAGCCCTACGAGCAGTACTTC	CAWSGRVREPYEQYF
TRBJ2-1	NA	few	TRBV7-9	TGTGCCAGCAGCTTAGTTCCCGACGGTCTTACCTACAATGAGCAGTTCTTC	CASSLVPDGLTYNEQFF
TRBJ2-5	TRBD2	few	TRBV5-6	TGTGCCAGCAGCTTGGGGGGGGCTAGCGGGAGATTGAAAGAGACCCAGTACTTC	CASSLGGASGRLKETQYF
TRBJ2-7	NA	few	TRBV7-2	TGTGCCAGCAGCTTTGCGGTTTTATACGAGCAGTACTTC	CASSFAVLYEQYF
TRBJ2-3	NA	many	TRBV27	TGTGCCAGCAGTTTATACCCCACAGATACGCAGTATTTT	CASSLYPTDTQYF
TRBJ1-5	NA	NA	TRBV6-2/TRBV6-3	TGTGCCAGCAGTTACGGGGGTGGGTTTCAGCCCCAGCATTTT	CASSYGGGFQPQHF
TRBJ2-7	TRBD2	many	TRBV7-9	TGTGCCAGCAGCTTAGGGACTAGCGGGGACTACGAGCAGTACTTC	CASSLGTSGDYEQYF
TRBJ2-7	TRBD1	few	TRBV4-2	TGTGCCAGCAGCCAGGAAGGGACAGCCATTAGCTCCTACGAGCAGTACTTC	CASSQEGTAISSYEQYF
TRBJ1-2	TRBD1	many	TRBV28	TGTGCCAGCAGCTACCGGGACAGGGGGTATGGCTACACCTTC	CASSYRDRGYGYTF
TRBJ2-7	NA	NA	TRBV19	TGTGCCAGTAGTATCCAGGGGCAGAATGCCTACGAGCAGTACTTC	CASSIQGQNAYEQYF
TRBJ2-7	TRBD2	many	TRBV20-1	TGCAGTGCTAGAATCCCGGGACTAGCGGGCTACGAGCAGTACTTC	CSARIPGLAGYEQYF
TRBJ2-5	TRBD1	many	TRBV28	TGTGCCAGCAGTTTAAGCAGGGGGTTAGGTAGCGTACAAGAGACCCAGTACTTC	CASSLSRGLGSVQETQYF
TRBJ1-6	NA	NA	TRBV6-9	TGTGCCAGCAGTTCCCAGGGAGGTGGCAATTCACCCCTCCACTTT	CASSSQGGGNSPLHF
TRBJ2-2	TRBD1	NA	TRBV30	TGTGCCTGGAGTGTACGGCAAAGGACAGGACGAGTCACCGGGGAGCTGTTTTTT	CAWSVRQRTGRVTGELFF
TRBJ2-7	NA	many	TRBV11-2	TGTGCCAGCAGCTTAGCATACGAGCAGTACTTC	CASSLAYEQYF
TRBJ1-5	TRBD1	NA	TRBV5-1	TGCGCCAGCAGCCCGGGAGACAGGGGCTCTCAGCCCCAGCATTTT	CASSPGDRGSQPQHF
TRBJ1-3	NA	NA	TRBV12-3/TRBV12-4	TGTGCCAGCAGCCAAACGGGTAATTCTGGAAACACCATATATTTT	CASSQTGNSGNTIYF
TRBJ2-6	NA	NA	TRBV6-1	TGTGCCAGCAGTCCAAAGGTTTCTGGGGCCAACGTCCTGACTTTC	CASSPKVSGANVLTF
TRBJ1-1	NA	few	TRBV5-6	TGTGCCAGCAGCTTGGAAGCCTCTTCGAACACTGAAGCTTTCTTT	CASSLEASSNTEAFF
TRBJ1-5	NA	many	TRBV6-1	TGTGCCAGCAGTGATGCCCCCCTGGAGGGACCGCCCCAGCATTTT	CASSDAPLEGPPQHF
TRBJ1-4	NA	few	TRBV6-1	TGTGCCAGCTCGAGACAGCATAATGAAAAACTGTTTTTT	CASSRQHNEKLFF
TRBJ1-6	NA	few	TRBV14	TGTGCCAGCAGCCCCAGCCCGGGTTCACCCCTCCACTTT	CASSPSPGSPLHF
TRBJ2-5	TRBD1	many	TRBV28	TGTGCCAGCTATACTAATACAGGGGGGAAAGAGACCCAGTACTTC	CASYTNTGGKETQYF
TRBJ2-3	NA	many	TRBV28	TGTGCCAGCAGCAGCGGGTCTCAGGGGGTACGTACGCAGTATTTT	CASSSGSQGVRTQYF
TRBJ2-1	NA	many	TRBV11-1	TGTGCCAGCAGCCCAGATGGCACCTACAATGAGCAGTTCTTC	CASSPDGTYNEQFF
TRBJ2-4	NA	many	TRBV20-1	TGCAGTGCTCCAAGCGCTATCTTAGCCAAAAACATTCAGTACTTC	CSAPSAILAKNIQYF
TRBJ2-7	NA	NA	TRBV28	TGTGCCAACACCACTTTGGGCAGCTATTACGAGCAGTACTTC	CANTTLGSYYEQYF
TRBJ1-2	TRBD1	NA	TRBV5-5	TGTGCCAGCAGCACGGGACAGGGGCTAAACTATGGCTACACCTTC	CASSTGQGLNYGYTF
TRBJ1-2	NA	many	TRBV2	TGTGCCAGCAGTGAAGCGGACAGTTCCCTCTATGGCTACACCTTC	CASSEADSSLYGYTF
TRBJ2-1	NA	many	TRBV20-1	TGCAGTGCTCGGGGCCTCTCCTACAATGAGCAGTTCTTC	CSARGLSYNEQFF
TRBJ2-1	NA	many	TRBV3-1	TGTGCCAGCAGCCGACGCCCCTCGACTGGTTTCTACAATGAGCAGTTCTTC	CASSRRPSTGFYNEQFF
TRBJ1-2	NA	many	TRBV4-1	TGCGCCAGCAGCCTACATCGGACAGATGGCTACACCTTC	CASSLHRTDGYTF
TRBJ2-6	NA	NA	TRBV30	TGTGCCTGCCCGACTGGTGGGGCCAACGTCCTGACTTTC	CACPTGGANVLTF
TRBJ1-6	NA	few	TRBV18	TGTGCCAGCTCACCATCGGGTTCGGAGGGTTCACCCCTCCACTTT	CASSPSGSEGSPLHF
TRBJ2-7	NA	NA	TRBV29-1	TGCAGCGGCCTCCTCGAGGGCAACGAGCAGTACTTC	CSGLLEGNEQYF
TRBJ2-5	TRBD2	NA	TRBV29-1	TGCAGCGTTGTAGGTGGGACTAGCGGGAGGGCCTCGGAGACCCAGTACTTC	CSVVGGTSGRASETQYF
TRBJ1-2	NA	NA	TRBV12-3/TRBV12-4	TGTGCCAGCAGTTTAAAACAGGGTGGAATCTATGGCTACACCTTC	CASSLKQGGIYGYTF
TRBJ1-1	NA	NA	TRBV6-1	TGTGCCAGCAGTCCCCTGGGGGGCGGGATGAACACTGAAGCTTTCTTT	CASSPLGGGMNTEAFF
TRBJ2-3	NA	many	TRBV29-1	TGCAGCGTTGAAACCCCGGGGGCTAAAAGCGGCCCAGTGTATACGCAGTATTTT	CSVETPGAKSGPVYTQYF
TRBJ1-6	TRBD1	NA	TRBV7-8	TGTGCCAGCAGAAACATACAGGGGTTACCCCTCCACTTT	CASRNIQGLPLHF
TRBJ2-1	NA	NA	TRBV2	TGTGCCAGCAAGACGGGCGGGGGCTACTACAATGAGCAGTTCTTC	CASKTGGGYYNEQFF
TRBJ2-1	TRBD2	many	TRBV5-1	TGCGCCAGCAGCTTGCCTAGCGGGGCCTACAATGAGCAGTTCTTC	CASSLPSGAYNEQFF
TRBJ1-2	NA	many	TRBV5-1	TGCGCCAGCAGCTTGGAGTTGGCTAGGGATTATGGCTACACCTTC	CASSLELARDYGYTF
TRBJ2-7	TRBD2	NA	TRBV18	TGTGCCAGCTCACACTCCGGGACTAGCGGGACGGCCCCCTACGAGCAGTACTTC	CASSHSGTSGTAPYEQYF
TRBJ1-2	NA	many	TRBV30	TGTGCCTGGAGTCGGCTGAACTATGGCTACACCTTC	CAWSRLNYGYTF
TRBJ2-7	NA	few	TRBV6-1	TGTGCCAGCAGTGAAGGGGAAACCTACGAGCAGTACTTC	CASSEGETYEQYF
TRBJ1-2	NA	few	TRBV6-1	TGTGCCAGCAGTGAAGGGGGGAACGCCTATGGCTACACCTTC	CASSEGGNAYGYTF